Below, 6 T cell receptor beta chains from the same sample are listed, as sequenced in a study of cytomegalovirus exposure and HLA in healthy donors. Researchers ran the PCR with 60 Vbeta and 13 Jbeta primers. The assay was immunoSEQ multiplex PCR, and TCRdb's table has in-frame clones only and misses some. This table has 95,000 to 150,000 clones, 6.5% to 9.5% appearing once. The sequencing sample was made of PBMCs. These receptors originate from a middle-aged woman in good health and CMV-seropositive.

J is TRBJ2-5 and V is TRBV28; the D is unclear. Germline values: CDR1 MDHEN, CDR2 SYDVKM. The CDR3 runs 12 residues. Trimming left V 6 bases short and J 1 base short, with 6 bases between. The CDR3 spells CASRASQETQYF. The CDR3 region has the DNA TGTGCCAGCAGGGCCTCCCAAGAGACCCAGTACTTC.

This clone was counted between two and nine times. The chain is built from TRBV6-1 and TRBJ1-1; D perhaps matches TRBD1 (5 bases). This CDR3 comprises 15 residues. V was pared by 3 bases and J by 2 bases, with 13 bases between. Per germline, CDR1 MNHNS and CDR2 SASEGT. The CDR3 DNA sequence: TGTGCCAGCAGTGAGTCGTGGGGGGAAAACACTGAAGCTTTCTTT. Translated, it gives CASSESWGENTEAFF.

This clone has only a few counts. The gene calls are TRBV7-9 and TRBJ1-2; D is possibly TRBD1 (6 bases). This CDR3 is 13 amino acids long. The V and J ends lost 5 bases and 8 bases respectively, with 15 bases between them. Germline V gene sequence: CDR1 SEHNR, CDR2 FQNEAQ (reference sequence). In DNA, the CDR3 is TGTGCCAGCAGCAATGGACAGCAAGTGGGCTACACCTTC. Protein: CASSNGQQVGYTF.

This clone was detected a few times. The chain employs TRBV6-1 and TRBJ1-1; 12 bases are shared with TRBD1. CDR3 size: 14 residues. Trimming cost V 10 bases and J 5 bases; bases outside gene matches: 8. Germline V gene data show CDR1 as MNHNS and CDR2 as SASEGT. The CDR3 nucleotides are TGTGCCACCGAAGGGACAGGGGGCAGGACTGAAGCTTTCTTT. Translating gives CATEGTGGRTEAFF.

The chain has TRBV5-1 and TRBJ2-2, with a possible D match to TRBD2 (5 bases). The V end was cut by 4 bases, the J end by 1 base, with 8 bases between. The V gene's germline CDR1 is SGHRS and CDR2 YFSETQ. This CDR3 region has 14 residues. CDR3 bases: TGCGCCAGCAGCAGGACTGGGAACACCGGGGAGCTGTTTTTT. Translating gives CASSRTGNTGELFF.

This sequence joins TRBV5-1 and TRBJ1-1, with D maybe TRBD1 (5 bases). The CDR3 extends over 15 amino acids. Germline CDR1 SGHRS, CDR2 YFSETQ. Trimming left V 0 bases short and J 4 bases short, with 13 bases between. CDR3 nucleotides: TGCGCCAGCAGCTTGGTTGGGGGGTTGGGCACTGAAGCTTTCTTT. It translates to CASSLVGGLGTEAFF.